This T cell receptor beta chain emerged from a study of T cells in Graves' hyperthyroidism and ophthalmopathy. Broader study findings: Blood also contained most expanded thyroid clonotypes above 0.001.

V was pared by 6 bases and J by 2 bases, with 20 bases between. The germline gives CDR1 SGHRS, CDR2 YFSETQ. The CDR3 has 16 amino acids. RNA transcripts were the template for amplifying TCR beta CDR3 regions. The HTBI primer set was used in a first-round RT-PCR of the TCR CDR3. MiXCR, run by TCRdb on the multiplex PCR reads, gives a single entry per CDR3 protein. Here the sample spans approximately 400,000 distinct CDR3 sequences, about 15% being singletons. Exclusion followed for patients with uncontrolled infection, other autoimmune disease, pregnancy or lactation. At first hyperthyroidism diagnosis, before any ophthalmopathy symptoms, the blood sample was collected. Fresh peripheral blood, approximately 10 ml, yielded the PBMCs. About this clonotype: The antigen is undetermined.

Sequencing was carried out using blood. The chain couples TRBV5-1 to TRBJ1-1, with a weak D call TRBD1 (5 bases). The clonotype originates from a woman aged 18-35 years with Graves' hyperthyroidism that later progressed to Graves' ophthalmopathy. The CDR3, as DNA: TGCGCCAGCACCCAGCCGGACGGGACCCTAAACACTGAAGCTTTCTTT. This encodes CASTQPDGTLNTEAFF.